There are many counts of the clone carrying this T cell receptor (beta chain). This entry is derived from a study of blood T cells in healthy people across ages. Germline V gene data show CDR1 as ENHRY and CDR2 as SYGVKD. V was clipped by 5 bases and J by 2 bases, with 12 bases between them. This CDR3 comprises 14 residues. Then a second PCR, running roughly 7 to 11 cycles, was carried out with a sample-barcoded 5' primer and a J-beta primer mix. One entry per CDR3 protein results from TCRdb running MiXCR on the 5' RACE reads. The sample lists hundreds of thousands of distinct CDR3 sequences, 40% to 50% seen once, with approximately 29% in the top ten.

This clonotype originated in an elderly man in good health. Material: blood. This chain uses TRBV10-3 with TRBJ2-5; maybe TRBD1 (6 bases). The DNA for the CDR3 is TGTGCCATCAGTCCTTCGGACAGTCAAGAGACCCAGTACTTC. This translates into CAISPSDSQETQYF.